The entry that follows covers one T cell receptor beta chain sequence. Its antigen is as yet unknown. This sample is drawn from a study of T cell responses to AZD1222 COVID-19 vaccine. Whole-study context: Analysis merged second doses at about 4 or about 12 weeks. Regarding the study as a whole: No repertoire was sampled before or during the peak T cell response, only after it. Variant regions that are unmutated are reportedly the target of nearly half of spike-specific TCRs. A mostly white British donor set with more females was recruited, and clonal diversity was possibly underestimated.

Some clones are missing from TCRdb's copy, which holds only in-frame ones; the method was immunoSEQ multiplex PCR. The data hold tens of thousands of clones, with approximately 89% observed a single time. Losses at the gene ends were 1 base for V and 4 bases for J; bases not matched to a gene: 2. This CDR3 has 14 amino acids. CDR1 and CDR2 from the germline V gene are SGHVS and FQNEAQ. Sequenced material: peripheral blood, taken on day 0 of AZD1222 vaccination. The V call is TRBV7-8, the J call TRBJ2-7; TRBD1 agrees at 9 bases. This TCR was sampled from an adult in good health. The CDR3 coding sequence is TGTGCCAGCAGCTTAGAGGACAGGGGATACGAGCAGTACTTC. Amino acids: CASSLEDRGYEQYF.